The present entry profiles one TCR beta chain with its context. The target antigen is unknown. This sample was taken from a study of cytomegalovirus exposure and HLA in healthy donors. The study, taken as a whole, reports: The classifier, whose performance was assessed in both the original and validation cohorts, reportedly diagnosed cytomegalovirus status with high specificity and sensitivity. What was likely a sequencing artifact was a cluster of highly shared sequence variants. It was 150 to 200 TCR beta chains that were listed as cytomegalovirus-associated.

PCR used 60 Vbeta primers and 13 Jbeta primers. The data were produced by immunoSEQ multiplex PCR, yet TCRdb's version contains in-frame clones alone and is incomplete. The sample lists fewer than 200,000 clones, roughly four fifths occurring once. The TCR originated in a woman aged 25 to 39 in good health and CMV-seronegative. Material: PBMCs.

As DNA, the CDR3 is TGTGCCAGCAGCAGATCAGGGGAAGGGTCCGGGGAGCTGTTTTTT. It encodes CASSRSGEGSGELFF. J is TRBJ2-2 and V is TRBV7-9; tentatively, D is TRBD1 (6 bases). V lost 5 bases and J 6 bases, leaving 16 bases between the germline ends. This CDR3 is built from 15 residues. CDR1 SEHNR and CDR2 FQNEAQ come from the germline V gene (reference sequence).